One and the same sample provided the 5 T cell receptor beta chains below, sequenced in a study of blood T cell repertoires in COVID-19. Repertoires were generated with immunoSEQ multiplex PCR, while TCRdb's copy carries only in-frame clones and drops some. This table holds 250,000 to 300,000 clones, around 87% found once. The source material was peripheral blood. These receptor sequences come from a woman aged 45 to 65 who had recovered from COVID-19.

V and J are TRBV3-1 (or the pseudogene TRBV3-2) and TRBJ1-4; perhaps TRBD1 as D (6 bases). Germline V gene lookup returns CDR1 LGHDT and CDR2 YNNKEL (reference sequence). CDR3 size: 15 residues. V was trimmed by 4 bases and J by 4 bases, leaving 13 bases between them. The CDR3 DNA sequence: TGTGCCAGCAGCCCTCAGGGGTTGGGTAATGAAAAACTGTTTTTT. It is translated as CASSPQGLGNEKLFF.

The chain couples TRBV27 to TRBJ2-7, with D perhaps matching TRBD2 (5 bases). Trimming left V 6 bases short and J 6 bases short, with 12 bases between. From germline, CDR1 is MNHEY and CDR2 SMNVEV (reference sequence). This CDR3 has 12 residues. CDR3: CASSRPRGEQYF. CDR3 coding DNA: TGTGCCAGCAGCCGCCCCCGGGGCGAGCAGTACTTC.

This clone was recorded once. This chain links TRBV14 with TRBJ2-6; D remains unclear. The V gene's germline CDR1 is SGHDN and CDR2 FVKESK. Trimming took 4 bases from V and 1 from J, leaving 5 bases between them. This CDR3 contains 14 residues. The CDR3 protein is CASSPSSGANVLTF. The CDR3 nucleotides read TGTGCCAGCAGCCCCAGTTCTGGGGCCAACGTCCTGACTTTC.

Only one count was recorded for this clone. The rearrangement joins TRBV7-2 to TRBJ2-1; 7 nucleotides line up with TRBD2. CDR3 length: 19 amino acids. The V and J ends lost 5 bases and 7 bases, in that order; junction bases with no gene match: 23. Germline CDR1 SGHTA, CDR2 FQGNSA. This CDR3 is CASSPRGAGVEGSLNEQFF. The CDR3 DNA reads as TGTGCCAGCAGCCCGAGAGGGGCGGGGGTGGAGGGCTCCCTAAATGAGCAGTTCTTC.

This clone was observed a handful of times. CDR3 in amino acids: CASSTDRDQPQHF. For the CDR3, the DNA is TGTGCCAGCAGTACCGACAGGGATCAGCCCCAGCATTTT. This chain uses TRBV6-5 with TRBJ1-5; 7 bases agree with TRBD1. Trimming took 5 bases from V and 5 from J; bases not matched to a gene: 3. The germline CDR1 and CDR2 sequences are MNHEY and SVGAGI. This CDR3 is 13 amino acids long.